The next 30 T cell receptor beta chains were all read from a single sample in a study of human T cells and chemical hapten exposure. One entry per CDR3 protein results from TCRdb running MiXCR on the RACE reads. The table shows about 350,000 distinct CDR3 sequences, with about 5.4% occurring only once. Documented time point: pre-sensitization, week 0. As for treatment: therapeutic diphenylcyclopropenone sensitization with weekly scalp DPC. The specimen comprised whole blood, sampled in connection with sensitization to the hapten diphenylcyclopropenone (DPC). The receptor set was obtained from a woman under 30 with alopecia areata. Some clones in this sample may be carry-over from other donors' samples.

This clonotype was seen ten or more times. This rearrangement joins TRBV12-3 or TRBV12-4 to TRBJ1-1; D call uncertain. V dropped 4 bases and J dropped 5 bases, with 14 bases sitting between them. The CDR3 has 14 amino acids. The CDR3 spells CASSYDRGTTEAFF. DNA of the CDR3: TGTGCCAGCAGTTATGACCGGGGAACGACTGAAGCTTTCTTT.

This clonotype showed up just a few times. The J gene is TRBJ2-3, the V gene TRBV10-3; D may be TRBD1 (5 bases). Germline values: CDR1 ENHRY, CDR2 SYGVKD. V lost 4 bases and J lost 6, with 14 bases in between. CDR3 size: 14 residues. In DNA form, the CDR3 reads TGTGCCATCAGTGGGGGCCCCCTCAGGGATACGCAGTATTTT. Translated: CAISGGPLRDTQYF.

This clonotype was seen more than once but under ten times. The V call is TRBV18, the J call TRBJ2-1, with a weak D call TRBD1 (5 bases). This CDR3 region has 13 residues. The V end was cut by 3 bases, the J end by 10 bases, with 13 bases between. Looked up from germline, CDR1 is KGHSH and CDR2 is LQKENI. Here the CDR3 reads CASSPDTPREQFF. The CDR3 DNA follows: TGTGCCAGCTCACCGGACACCCCGAGGGAGCAGTTCTTC.

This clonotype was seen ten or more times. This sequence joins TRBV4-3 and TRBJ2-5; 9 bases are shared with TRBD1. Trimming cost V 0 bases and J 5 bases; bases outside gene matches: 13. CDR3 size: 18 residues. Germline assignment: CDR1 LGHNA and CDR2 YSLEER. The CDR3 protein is CASSQDHNVGQGPETQYF. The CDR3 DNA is TGCGCCAGCAGCCAAGATCATAACGTGGGACAGGGACCGGAGACCCAGTACTTC.

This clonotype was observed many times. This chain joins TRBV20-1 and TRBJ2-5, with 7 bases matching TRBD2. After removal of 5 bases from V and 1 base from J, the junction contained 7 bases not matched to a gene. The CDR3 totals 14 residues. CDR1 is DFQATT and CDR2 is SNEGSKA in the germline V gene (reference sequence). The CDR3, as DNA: TGCAGTGCTCCTACACCTAGCGGCCAAGAGACCCAGTACTTC. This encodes CSAPTPSGQETQYF.

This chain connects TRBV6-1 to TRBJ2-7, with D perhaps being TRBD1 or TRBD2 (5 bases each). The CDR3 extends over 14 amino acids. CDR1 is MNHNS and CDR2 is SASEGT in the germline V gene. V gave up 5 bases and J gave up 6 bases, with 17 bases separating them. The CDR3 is CASSTGTNLGEQYF. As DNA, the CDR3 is TGTGCCAGCAGTACTGGGACGAACCTCGGCGAGCAGTACTTC.

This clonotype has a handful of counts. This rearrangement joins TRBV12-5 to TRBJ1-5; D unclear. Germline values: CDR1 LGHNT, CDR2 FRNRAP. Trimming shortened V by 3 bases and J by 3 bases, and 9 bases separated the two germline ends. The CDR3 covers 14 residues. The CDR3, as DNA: TGTGCTAGTGGTTTCCTCAGGATCAATCAGCCCCAGCATTTT. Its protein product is CASGFLRINQPQHF.

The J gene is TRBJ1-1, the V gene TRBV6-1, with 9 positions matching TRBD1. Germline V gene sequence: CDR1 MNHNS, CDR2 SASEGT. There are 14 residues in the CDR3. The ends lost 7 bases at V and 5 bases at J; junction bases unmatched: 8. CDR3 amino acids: CASNPGTGITEAFF. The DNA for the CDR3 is TGTGCCAGCAACCCGGGGACAGGGATAACTGAAGCTTTCTTT.

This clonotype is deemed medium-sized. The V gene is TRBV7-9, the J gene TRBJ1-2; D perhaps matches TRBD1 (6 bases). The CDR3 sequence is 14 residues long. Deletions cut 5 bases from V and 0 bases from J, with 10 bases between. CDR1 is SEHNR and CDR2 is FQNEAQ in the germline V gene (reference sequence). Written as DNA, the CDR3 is TGTGCCAGCAGCCCTACAGGGCCTAACTATGGCTACACCTTC. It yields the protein CASSPTGPNYGYTF. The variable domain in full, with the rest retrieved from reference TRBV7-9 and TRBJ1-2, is DTGVSQNPRHKITKRGQNVTFRCDPISEHNRLYWYRQTLGQGPEFLTYFQNEAQLEKSRLLSDRFSAERPKGSFSTLEIQRTEQGDSAMYLCASSPTGPNYGYTFGSGTRLTVV.

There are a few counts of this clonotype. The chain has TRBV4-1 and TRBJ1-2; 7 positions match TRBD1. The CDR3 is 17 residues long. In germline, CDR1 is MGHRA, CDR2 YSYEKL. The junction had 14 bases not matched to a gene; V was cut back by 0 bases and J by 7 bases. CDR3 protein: CASSQDSPIDRVGGYTF. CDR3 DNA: TGCGCCAGCAGCCAAGATTCCCCCATCGACAGGGTGGGTGGCTACACCTTC.

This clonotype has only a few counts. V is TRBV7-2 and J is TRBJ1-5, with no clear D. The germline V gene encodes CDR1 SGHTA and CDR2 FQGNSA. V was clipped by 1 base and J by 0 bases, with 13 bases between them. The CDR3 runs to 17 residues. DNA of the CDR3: TGTGCCAGCAGCTTAGACTATAAAATTAATAGCAATCAGCCCCAGCATTTT. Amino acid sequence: CASSLDYKINSNQPQHF.

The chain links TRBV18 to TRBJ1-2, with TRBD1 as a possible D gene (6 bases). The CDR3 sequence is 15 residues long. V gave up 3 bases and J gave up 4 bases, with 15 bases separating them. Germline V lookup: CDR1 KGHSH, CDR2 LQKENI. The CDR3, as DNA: TGTGCCAGCTCACCCGAACAGGGAAGGGCCTATGGCTACACCTTC. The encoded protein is CASSPEQGRAYGYTF.

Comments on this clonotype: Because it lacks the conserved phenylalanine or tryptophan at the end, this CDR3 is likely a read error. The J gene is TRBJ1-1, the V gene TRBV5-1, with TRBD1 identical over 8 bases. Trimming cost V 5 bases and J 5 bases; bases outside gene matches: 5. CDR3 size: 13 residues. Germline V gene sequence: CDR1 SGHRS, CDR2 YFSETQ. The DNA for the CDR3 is TGCGCCAGCAGTCTGACAGGGGAGACTGAAGCTTTCTTA. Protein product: CASSLTGETEAFL.

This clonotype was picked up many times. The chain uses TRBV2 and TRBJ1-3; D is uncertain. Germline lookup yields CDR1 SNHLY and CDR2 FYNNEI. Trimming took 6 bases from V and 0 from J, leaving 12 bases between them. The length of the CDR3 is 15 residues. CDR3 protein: CASRGRFISGNTIYF. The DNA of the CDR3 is TGTGCCAGCAGGGGCAGGTTTATCTCTGGAAACACCATATATTTT.

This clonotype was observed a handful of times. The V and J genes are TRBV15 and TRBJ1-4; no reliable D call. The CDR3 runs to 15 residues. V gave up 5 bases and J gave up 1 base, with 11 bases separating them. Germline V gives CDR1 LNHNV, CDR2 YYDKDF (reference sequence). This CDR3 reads CATSFPVGTNEKLFF. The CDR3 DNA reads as TGTGCCACCAGCTTTCCAGTGGGAACTAATGAAAAACTGTTTTTT.

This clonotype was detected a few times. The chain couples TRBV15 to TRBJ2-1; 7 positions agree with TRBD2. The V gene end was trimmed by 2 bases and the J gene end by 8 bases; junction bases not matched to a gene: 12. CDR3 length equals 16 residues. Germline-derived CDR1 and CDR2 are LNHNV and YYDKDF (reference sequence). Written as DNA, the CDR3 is TGTGCCACCAGCAGAACCGGGACTACCTATTCCGATGAGCAGTTCTTC. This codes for CATSRTGTTYSDEQFF. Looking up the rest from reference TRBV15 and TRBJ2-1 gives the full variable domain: DAMVIQNPRYQVTQFGKPVTLSCSQTLNHNVMYWYQQKSSQAPKLLFHYYDKDFNNEADTPDNFQSRRPNTSFCFLDIRSPGLGDTAMYLCATSRTGTTYSDEQFFGPGTRLTVL.

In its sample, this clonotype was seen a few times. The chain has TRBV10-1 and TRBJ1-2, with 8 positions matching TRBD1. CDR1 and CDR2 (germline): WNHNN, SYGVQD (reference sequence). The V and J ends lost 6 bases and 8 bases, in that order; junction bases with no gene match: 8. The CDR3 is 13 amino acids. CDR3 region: CASSEDRVWGYTF. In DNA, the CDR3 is TGCGCCAGCAGCGAGGACAGGGTATGGGGCTACACCTTC.

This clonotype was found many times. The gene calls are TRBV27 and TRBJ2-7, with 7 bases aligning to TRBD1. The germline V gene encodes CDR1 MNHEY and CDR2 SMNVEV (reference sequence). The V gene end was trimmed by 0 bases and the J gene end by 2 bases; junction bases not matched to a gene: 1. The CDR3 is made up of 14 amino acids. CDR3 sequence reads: CASSLSGTAYEQYF. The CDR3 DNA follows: TGTGCCAGCAGTTTATCGGGGACAGCCTACGAGCAGTACTTC.

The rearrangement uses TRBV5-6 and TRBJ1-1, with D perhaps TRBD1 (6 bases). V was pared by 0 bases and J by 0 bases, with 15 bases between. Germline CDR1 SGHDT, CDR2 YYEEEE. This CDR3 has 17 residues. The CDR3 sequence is CASSLEWGGPVNTEAFF. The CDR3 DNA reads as TGTGCCAGCAGCTTGGAGTGGGGGGGGCCGGTGAACACTGAAGCTTTCTTT. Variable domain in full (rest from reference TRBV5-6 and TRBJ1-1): DAGVTQSPTHLIKTRGQQVTLRCSPKSGHDTVSWYQQALGQGPQFIFQYYEEEERQRGNFPDRFSGHQFPNYSSELNVNALLLGDSALYLCASSLEWGGPVNTEAFFGQGTRLTVV.

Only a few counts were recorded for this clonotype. This CDR3 is CASSAQLGGELFF. The CDR3 nucleotides are TGTGCCAGCAGTGCCCAGTTGGGCGGGGAGCTGTTTTTT. The V call is TRBV12-3 or TRBV12-4, the J call TRBJ2-2; D is undetermined. The CDR3 spans 13 residues. The V end was cut by 5 bases, the J end by 7 bases, with 11 bases between.

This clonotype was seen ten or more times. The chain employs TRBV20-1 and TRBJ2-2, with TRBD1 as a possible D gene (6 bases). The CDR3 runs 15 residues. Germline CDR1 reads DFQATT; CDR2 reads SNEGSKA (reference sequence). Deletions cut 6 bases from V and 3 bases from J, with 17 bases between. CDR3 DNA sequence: TGCAGTGCAAAGACAGGAATTGGGGACACCGGGGAGCTGTTTTTT. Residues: CSAKTGIGDTGELFF.

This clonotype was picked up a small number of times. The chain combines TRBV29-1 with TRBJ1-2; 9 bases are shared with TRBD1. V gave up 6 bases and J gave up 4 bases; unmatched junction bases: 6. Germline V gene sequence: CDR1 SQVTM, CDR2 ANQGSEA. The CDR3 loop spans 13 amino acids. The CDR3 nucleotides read TGCAGCGTCTGGACAGGGGATGCCTATGGCTACACCTTC. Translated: CSVWTGDAYGYTF.

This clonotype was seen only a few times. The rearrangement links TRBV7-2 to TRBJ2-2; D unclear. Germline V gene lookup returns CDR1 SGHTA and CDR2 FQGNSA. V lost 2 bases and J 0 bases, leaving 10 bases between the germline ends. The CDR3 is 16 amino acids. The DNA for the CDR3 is TGTGCCAGCAGCTTACTGGGGATCGCGAACACCGGGGAGCTGTTTTTT. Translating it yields CASSLLGIANTGELFF.

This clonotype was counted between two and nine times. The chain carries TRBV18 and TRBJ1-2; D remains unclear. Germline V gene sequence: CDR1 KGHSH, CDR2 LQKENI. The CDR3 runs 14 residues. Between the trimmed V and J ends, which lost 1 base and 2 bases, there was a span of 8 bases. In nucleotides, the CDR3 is TGTGCCAGCTCACCACAGAAACCGAACTATGGCTACACCTTC. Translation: CASSPQKPNYGYTF.

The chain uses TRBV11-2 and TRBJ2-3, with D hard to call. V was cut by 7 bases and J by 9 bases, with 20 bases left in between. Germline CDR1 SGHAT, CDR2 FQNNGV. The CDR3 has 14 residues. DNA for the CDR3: TGTGCCAGCATATTGACTCAACGAATCGGAACGCAGTATTTT. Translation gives CASILTQRIGTQYF.

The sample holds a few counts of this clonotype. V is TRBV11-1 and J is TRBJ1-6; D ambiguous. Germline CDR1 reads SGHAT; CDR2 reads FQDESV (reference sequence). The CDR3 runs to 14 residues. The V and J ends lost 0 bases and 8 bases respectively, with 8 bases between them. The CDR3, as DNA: TGTGCCAGCAGCTTAGCGCCTCTTGATTCACCCCTCCACTTT. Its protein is CASSLAPLDSPLHF.

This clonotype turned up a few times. The CDR3 DNA reads TGCAGCGTTGCTCTCATGAACACTGAAGCTTTCTTT. This gives the protein CSVALMNTEAFF. The genes are TRBV29-1 and TRBJ1-1, with no clear D. Trimming took 4 bases from V and 0 from J, leaving 6 bases between them. CDR1 is SQVTM, CDR2 ANQGSEA, per germline. CDR3 length equals 12 residues.

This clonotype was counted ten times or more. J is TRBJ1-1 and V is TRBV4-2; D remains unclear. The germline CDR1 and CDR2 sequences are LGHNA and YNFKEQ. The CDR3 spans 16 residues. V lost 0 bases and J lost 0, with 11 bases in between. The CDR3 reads CASSQDYVTLNTEAFF. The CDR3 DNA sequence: TGTGCCAGCAGCCAAGATTACGTGACACTGAACACTGAAGCTTTCTTT.

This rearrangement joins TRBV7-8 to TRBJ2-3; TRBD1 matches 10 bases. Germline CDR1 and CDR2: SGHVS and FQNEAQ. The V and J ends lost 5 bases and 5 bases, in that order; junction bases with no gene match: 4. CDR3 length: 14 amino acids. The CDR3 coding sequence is TGTGCCAGCAGCCCCTGGACAGGGGGAGATACGCAGTATTTT. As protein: CASSPWTGGDTQYF. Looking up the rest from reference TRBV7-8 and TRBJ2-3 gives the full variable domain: GAGVSQSPRYKVAKRGQDVALRCDPISGHVSLFWYQQALGQGPEFLTYFQNEAQLDKSGLPSDRFFAERPEGSVSTLKIQRTQQEDSAVYLCASSPWTGGDTQYFGPGTRLTVL.

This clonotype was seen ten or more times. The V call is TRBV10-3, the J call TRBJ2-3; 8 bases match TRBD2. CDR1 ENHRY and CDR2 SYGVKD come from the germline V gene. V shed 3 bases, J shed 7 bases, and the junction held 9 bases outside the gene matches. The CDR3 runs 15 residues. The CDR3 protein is CAISENGGASNTQYF. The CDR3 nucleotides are TGTGCCATCAGTGAAAACGGGGGGGCGTCAAATACGCAGTATTTT.